Each of the 14 T cell receptor beta chains below was sequenced from the same sample in a study of T cell changes during pregnancy in multiple sclerosis. The repertoire was sequenced with immunoSEQ multiplex PCR; TCRdb's copy has only in-frame clones and lacks some. Counted here are some 30,000 clones, roughly nine tenths occurring once; the ten biggest clones make up 6% to 8%. The specimen comprised CD8+ T cells from peripheral blood mononuclear cells, sampled in the second trimester of pregnancy. Receptor source: a female donor with multiple sclerosis, enrolled in a pregnancy study.

The rearrangement joins TRBV27 to TRBJ2-3; 7 bases agree with TRBD1. V lost 5 bases and J lost 0; bases outside the gene matches: 11. CDR3 length: 17 residues. Germline CDR1 and CDR2: MNHEY and SMNVEV (reference sequence). Written as DNA, the CDR3 is TGTGCCAGCAGTACGAGGGGGCCGCGCACTAGCACAGATACGCAGTATTTT. As protein: CASSTRGPRTSTDTQYF.

The J gene is TRBJ2-2, the V gene TRBV27; TRBD2 matches 10 bases. Germline CDR1 is MNHEY and CDR2 is SMNVEV (reference sequence). With 5 bases clipped from V and 5 bases from J, the junction kept 2 bases outside the gene matches. The CDR3 length is 14 residues. The CDR3 region is CASSLAGVTGELFF. The CDR3 bases are TGTGCCAGCAGTCTAGCGGGGGTGACCGGGGAGCTGTTTTTT.

The table lists this clone with a count of one. The chain links TRBV11-3 to TRBJ1-1; D might be TRBD1 (5 bases). CDR1 is SGHNT and CDR2 is YENEEA in the germline V gene. Trimming shortened V by 5 bases and J by 5 bases, and 27 bases separated the two germline ends. The length of the CDR3 is 18 residues. The CDR3 coding sequence is TGTGCCAGCAGCCCTCGGCAGGGACCGACCACGCGGGGAACTGAAGCTTTCTTT. Protein product: CASSPRQGPTTRGTEAFF.

The V gene is TRBV28, the J gene TRBJ1-5; 7 bases are shared with TRBD1. J lost 9 bases, V lost 9 bases, and 8 bases had no gene match. The CDR3 extends over 12 amino acids. Germline V gene sequence: CDR1 MDHEN, CDR2 SYDVKM. CDR3 region: CASKPQGMPQHF. The CDR3 bases are TGTGCCAGTAAACCACAGGGGATGCCCCAGCATTTT.

The chain recombines TRBV6-5 with TRBJ2-7; tentative D call: TRBD1 (6 bases). The CDR3 has 14 residues. The germline V gene has CDR1 MNHEY and CDR2 SVGAGI. V lost 0 bases to trimming and J lost 2 bases, with 8 bases between them. CDR3 protein: CASSYSTGPYEQYF. The CDR3 bases are TGTGCCAGCAGTTACTCGACAGGCCCCTACGAGCAGTACTTC.

The rearrangement joins TRBV19 to TRBJ2-2, with a possible D match to TRBD1 (6 bases). The CDR3 has 15 residues. V was trimmed by 5 bases and J by 3 bases, leaving 13 bases between them. Per germline, CDR1 LNHDA and CDR2 SQIVND (reference sequence). CDR3 DNA: TGTGCCAGTAGTGATTTGGGGGCTGACACCGGGGAGCTGTTTTTT. This translates into CASSDLGADTGELFF.

The CDR3, as DNA: TGTGCCAGCAGTTTCGAGGGCCAGGACTACGAGCAGTACTTC. Its translation is CASSFEGQDYEQYF. The chain has TRBV27 and TRBJ2-7, with D maybe TRBD2 (5 bases). CDR1 is MNHEY, CDR2 SMNVEV, per germline (reference sequence). This CDR3 is built from 14 residues. The V gene lost 3 bases and the J gene lost 3 bases, with 12 bases spanning the gap.

DNA of the CDR3: TGTGCCAGCAGCCTCACGACAGGGGAGAATGAAAAACTGTTTTTT. This codes for CASSLTTGENEKLFF. The chain combines TRBV7-9 with TRBJ1-4, with 8 bases lining up with TRBD1. The germline gives CDR1 SEHNR, CDR2 FQNEAQ (reference sequence). V lost 5 bases and J lost 5; bases outside the gene matches: 7. The CDR3 consists of 15 residues.

The CDR3 nucleotides read TGCGCCAGCAGCAGCACTAGCTCCCTCGAGCAGTACTTC. This translates into CASSSTSSLEQYF. This chain links TRBV5-1 with TRBJ2-7, with a possible D match to TRBD2 (6 bases). V was pared by 4 bases and J by 6 bases, with 14 bases between. Germline V CDR1 and CDR2: SGHRS, YFSETQ. The CDR3 is 13 amino acids.

The chain combines TRBV7-9 with TRBJ2-7, with TRBD1 matching over 8 bases. This CDR3 is built from 13 residues. The ends lost 3 bases at V and 3 bases at J; junction bases unmatched: 1. In germline, CDR1 is SEHNR, CDR2 FQNEAQ (reference sequence). The CDR3 reads CASSLGTGYEQYF. For the CDR3, the DNA is TGTGCCAGCAGCTTGGGGACAGGCTACGAGCAGTACTTC.

The J gene is TRBJ2-7, the V gene TRBV27, with 8 bases fitting TRBD2. V shed 6 bases and J 4 bases; nucleotides not matched to a gene: 14. Germline assignment: CDR1 MNHEY and CDR2 SMNVEV (reference sequence). CDR3 length: 16 amino acids. CDR3 sequence (DNA): TGTGCCAGCAGCCTTTCCGGGACTAGTGGGTTTTACGAGCAGTACTTC. This sequence encodes CASSLSGTSGFYEQYF.

The genes are TRBV28 and TRBJ2-7; 8 nucleotides line up with TRBD2. Losses at the gene ends were 4 bases for V and 5 bases for J; bases not matched to a gene: 10. The CDR3 sequence is 15 residues long. Per the germline V gene, CDR1 is MDHEN and CDR2 is SYDVKM. The CDR3 reads CASSSGGPSNDEQYF. The CDR3 nucleotides read TGTGCCAGCAGTTCGGGAGGGCCCTCAAACGACGAGCAGTACTTC. Supplemented by reference TRBV28 and TRBJ2-7, the full variable domain reads DVKVTQSSRYLVKRTGEKVFLECVQDMDHENMFWYRQDPGLGLRLIYFSYDVKMKEKGDIPEGYSVSREKKERFSLILESASTNQTSMYLCASSSGGPSNDEQYFGPGTRLTVT.

The rearrangement joins TRBV27 to TRBJ2-3; 9 nucleotides align to TRBD2. The V and J ends lost 8 bases and 3 bases, in that order; junction bases with no gene match: 9. This CDR3 is 15 amino acids long. Germline CDR1 MNHEY, CDR2 SMNVEV (reference sequence). DNA of the CDR3: TGTGCCAGCGGCTATAGCGGGAGTTCTACAGATACGCAGTATTTT. Translating gives CASGYSGSSTDTQYF.

The V call is TRBV2, the J call TRBJ1-6; D might be TRBD1 (5 bases). Germline lookup yields CDR1 SNHLY and CDR2 FYNNEI. CDR3 size: 15 residues. V was clipped by 7 bases and J by 6 bases, with 16 bases between them. CDR3 sequence (DNA): TGTGCCAGCAAGCAGGACATAAGCCCTAATTCACCCCTCCACTTT. Translated, it gives CASKQDISPNSPLHF.